This passage covers 27 T cell receptor beta chains from one sample sequenced in a study of shared clonotypes between healthy human individuals. Clones were sequenced by immunoSEQ multiplex PCR, and TCRdb holds only the in-frame ones, with some missing. The sample contains roughly 1,600,000 clones, approximately 98.5% of which appear only once. Sample: naive CD4+ T cells sorted from blood. As for subset: CD45RA+ positively selected. These receptors all come from a man aged 30 to 39 in good health.

The J gene is TRBJ2-3, the V gene TRBV7-9; maybe TRBD1 (5 bases). V was clipped by 3 bases and J by 7 bases, with 8 bases between them. The CDR3 spans 12 residues. Germline assignment: CDR1 SEHNR and CDR2 FQNEAQ (reference sequence). The CDR3 DNA sequence: TGTGCCAGCAGCTTTGGGGCAAATACGCAGTATTTT. It codes for CASSFGANTQYF.

V is TRBV7-9 and J is TRBJ2-2; D call uncertain. CDR3 length: 14 amino acids. Between the trimmed V and J ends, which lost 5 bases and 4 bases, there was a span of 11 bases. Germline CDR1 reads SEHNR; CDR2 reads FQNEAQ (reference sequence). This chain's CDR3 is CASSAASSTGELFF. Here the CDR3 DNA reads TGTGCCAGCAGCGCCGCCTCGAGCACCGGGGAGCTGTTTTTT.

The V and J genes are TRBV28 and TRBJ2-2, with TRBD2 identical over 10 bases. Germline CDR1 MDHEN, CDR2 SYDVKM. J lost 5 bases, V lost 5 bases, and 5 bases had no gene match. This CDR3 spans 15 amino acids. DNA for the CDR3: TGTGCCAGCAGTCGCGGACTAGCGGATACCGGGGAGCTGTTTTTT. Its protein product is CASSRGLADTGELFF.

The J gene is TRBJ2-3, the V gene TRBV5-1; 8 nucleotides align to TRBD2. V shed 4 bases and J 0 bases; nucleotides not matched to a gene: 10. The CDR3 is 17 residues long. CDR1 SGHRS and CDR2 YFSETQ come from the germline V gene. The CDR3 DNA follows: TGCGCCAGCAGCATTAGAACTAGCGGAGCTAGCACAGATACGCAGTATTTT. Protein sequence: CASSIRTSGASTDTQYF.

This clone has a single count. CDR3 nucleotides: TGTGCCAGCATTATGGACAGTCGAGACTATGGCTACACCTTC. It codes for CASIMDSRDYGYTF. The chain uses TRBV2 and TRBJ1-2, with D possibly TRBD1 on 6 matching bases. CDR1 and CDR2 (germline): SNHLY, FYNNEI. Deletions cut 7 bases from V and 3 bases from J, with 15 bases between. This CDR3 has 14 residues.

This chain links TRBV6-6 with TRBJ1-1; D is unclear. Looked up from germline, CDR1 is MNHNY and CDR2 is SVGAGI (reference sequence). The germline V and J ends were trimmed by 2 bases and 3 bases, with 1 base remaining between them. The CDR3 totals 11 residues. CDR3 DNA sequence: TGTGCCAGCAGTTACGACACTGAAGCTTTCTTT. Translating gives CASSYDTEAFF.

The chain couples TRBV5-1 to TRBJ2-3; TRBD2 aligns across 8 bases. This CDR3 region has 15 residues. Germline-derived CDR1 and CDR2 are SGHRS and YFSETQ. V shed 2 bases, J shed 2 bases, and the junction held 4 bases outside the gene matches. CDR3 amino acids: CASSLAGDLTDTQYF. The CDR3 nucleotides are TGCGCCAGCAGCTTAGCGGGAGACCTCACAGATACGCAGTATTTT.

This clone appeared once. This CDR3 reads CASSELVLGVDTQYF. The CDR3, as DNA: TGTGCCAGCAGTGAATTAGTATTGGGGGTAGATACGCAGTATTTT. The gene calls are TRBV2 and TRBJ2-3, with D perhaps being TRBD1 or TRBD2 (5 bases each). V was trimmed by 2 bases and J by 5 bases, leaving 14 bases between them. This CDR3 spans 15 amino acids. Germline V gene sequence: CDR1 SNHLY, CDR2 FYNNEI.

This sequence joins TRBV13 and TRBJ2-3; no clear D. Germline CDR1 and CDR2: PRHDT and FYEKMQ (reference sequence). Deletions cut 5 bases from V and 10 bases from J, with 16 bases between. The CDR3 runs to 13 residues. CDR3 sequence: CASSQPAASPQYF. CDR3 DNA sequence: TGTGCCAGCAGCCAACCTGCTGCCTCCCCGCAGTATTTT.

This chain joins TRBV11-2 and TRBJ2-7; TRBD1 agrees at 7 bases. The germline V gene encodes CDR1 SGHAT and CDR2 FQNNGV. Losses at the gene ends were 5 bases for V and 1 base for J; bases not matched to a gene: 5. The CDR3 has 14 amino acids. CDR3 in DNA: TGTGCCAGCAGCGCACCGGACAGGTCCTACGAGCAGTACTTC. Amino acid sequence: CASSAPDRSYEQYF.

This clone was counted once. CDR3 sequence reads: CASRVTGSNEQFF. In nucleotides, the CDR3 is TGTGCCAGCAGGGTTACAGGGAGCAATGAGCAGTTCTTC. The gene calls are TRBV2 and TRBJ2-1; maybe TRBD1 (6 bases). V was shortened by 6 bases and J by 6 bases, with 12 bases between the two germline ends. Per the germline V gene, CDR1 is SNHLY and CDR2 is FYNNEI. The CDR3 spans 13 residues.

V usage is TRBV7-8 and J usage is TRBJ2-5; TRBD1 aligns across 7 bases. CDR3 length equals 14 residues. The germline CDR1 and CDR2 sequences are SGHVS and FQNEAQ. Losses at the gene ends were 2 bases for V and 1 base for J; bases not matched to a gene: 1. DNA of the CDR3: TGTGCCAGCAGCTTATCAGGGGGCCAAGAGACCCAGTACTTC. Encoded protein: CASSLSGGQETQYF.

This sequence joins TRBV5-1 and TRBJ2-1, with D tentatively TRBD2 (6 bases). CDR1 is SGHRS, CDR2 YFSETQ, per germline. The CDR3 sequence is 15 residues long. V dropped 3 bases and J dropped 6 bases, with 16 bases sitting between them. CDR3 in amino acids: CASSSGTWSFNEQFF. The CDR3, as DNA: TGCGCCAGCAGCTCCGGGACTTGGAGCTTCAATGAGCAGTTCTTC.

V is TRBV28 and J is TRBJ1-5; 8 bases align to TRBD1. The germline CDR1 and CDR2 sequences are MDHEN and SYDVKM. The CDR3 is made up of 12 amino acids. CDR3 sequence reads: CATRDRNQPQHF. The DNA for the CDR3 is TGTGCTACCCGGGACAGGAATCAGCCCCAGCATTTT.

The chain uses TRBV11-2 and TRBJ1-1, with 8 bases identical to TRBD1. Germline trimming cut 4 bases from V and 11 bases from J; bases unmatched to any gene: 9. Germline lookup yields CDR1 SGHAT and CDR2 FQNNGV. There are 13 residues in the CDR3. Here the CDR3 reads CASSYDRQGTAFF. The CDR3 bases are TGTGCCAGCAGCTACGATCGACAGGGGACGGCTTTCTTT.

The gene calls are TRBV6-1 and TRBJ1-5; D unresolved. V lost 2 bases and J 0 bases, leaving 8 bases between the germline ends. This CDR3 is 15 amino acids long. Germline V gene sequence: CDR1 MNHNS, CDR2 SASEGT. The CDR3 DNA follows: TGTGCCAGCAGTGAATCGGGGAATAGCAATCAGCCCCAGCATTTT. This sequence encodes CASSESGNSNQPQHF.

This sequence joins TRBV10-1 and TRBJ2-3; D call uncertain. The V end lost 5 bases, the J end lost 2 bases, and 8 bases lay between the germline ends. This CDR3 region has 13 residues. Germline CDR1 and CDR2: WNHNN and SYGVQD (reference sequence). As DNA, the CDR3 is TGCGCCAGCAGTCCAGACAACACAGATACGCAGTATTTT. It is translated as CASSPDNTDTQYF.

J is TRBJ1-1 and V is TRBV2; 7 bases map to TRBD1. The germline CDR1 and CDR2 sequences are SNHLY and FYNNEI. The CDR3 loop spans 13 amino acids. After removal of 7 bases from V and 5 bases from J, the junction contained 7 bases not matched to a gene. For the CDR3, the DNA is TGTGCCAGCACCGAGACAGGGCGGACTGAAGCTTTCTTT. Translating gives CASTETGRTEAFF. The full variable domain, with the rest looked up from reference TRBV2 and TRBJ1-1, is EPEVTQTPSHQVTQMGQEVILRCVPISNHLYFYWYRQILGQKVEFLVSFYNNEISEKSEIFDDQFSVERPDGSNFTLKIRSTKLEDSAMYFCASTETGRTEAFFGQGTRLTVV.

This chain uses TRBV5-4 with TRBJ2-7, with D tentatively TRBD2 (6 bases). Germline V gene lookup returns CDR1 SGHNT and CDR2 YYREEE (reference sequence). This CDR3 comprises 17 residues. V lost 0 bases and J lost 6, with 22 bases in between. CDR3 sequence reads: CASSLGPSRDSRAEQYF. The CDR3 DNA is TGTGCCAGCAGCTTGGGTCCCAGTCGGGACTCACGTGCCGAGCAGTACTTC. The full variable domain, its missing parts supplied by reference TRBV5-4 and TRBJ2-7, is ETGVTQSPTHLIKTRGQQVTLRCSSQSGHNTVSWYQQALGQGPQFIFQYYREEENGRGNFPPRFSGLQFPNYSSELNVNALELDDSALYLCASSLGPSRDSRAEQYFGPGTRLTVT.

As concerns this clone: Distinct nucleotide sequences in the sample also encode this CDR3. The chain links TRBV28 to TRBJ2-5, with 7 bases aligning to TRBD2. Germline trimming cut 3 bases from V and 4 bases from J; bases unmatched to any gene: 2. The germline CDR1 and CDR2 sequences are MDHEN and SYDVKM. This CDR3 region has 13 residues. The CDR3 loop is CASSFGRRETQYF. In nucleotides, the CDR3 is TGTGCCAGCAGTTTCGGGAGGAGAGAGACCCAGTACTTC.

In this sample, this clone turned up once. J is TRBJ2-7 and V is TRBV5-4; TRBD2 matches 7 bases. The CDR3 is 15 amino acids. From germline, CDR1 is SGHNT and CDR2 YYREEE (reference sequence). V lost 0 bases, J lost 2 bases, and 5 bases stayed unmatched. The CDR3 spells CASSLELAPTYEQYF. For the CDR3, the DNA is TGTGCCAGCAGCTTGGAACTAGCGCCTACCTACGAGCAGTACTTC.

The chain employs TRBV7-9 and TRBJ2-2; 8 positions match TRBD2. This CDR3 spans 16 amino acids. Germline assignment: CDR1 SEHNR and CDR2 FQNEAQ (reference sequence). V shed 5 bases, J shed 2 bases, and the junction held 7 bases outside the gene matches. CDR3 nucleotide sequence: TGTGCCAGCAGCCCCCTACTAGCGGAAAACACCGGGGAGCTGTTTTTT. Its protein product is CASSPLLAENTGELFF.

The chain is built from TRBV2 and TRBJ2-6; 10 bases match TRBD2. CDR1 and CDR2 from the germline V gene are SNHLY and FYNNEI. This CDR3 comprises 17 residues. The V segment lost 11 bases and the J segment 4 bases; nucleotides outside the gene matches: 14. DNA of the CDR3: TGTGCCGCGAGTAGGCTAGCGGGAGACTCGGGGGCCAACGTCCTGACTTTC. Translation: CAASRLAGDSGANVLTF.

The V and J genes are TRBV11-2 and TRBJ2-7; D might be TRBD1 or TRBD2, each matching 5 bases. Germline values: CDR1 SGHAT, CDR2 FQNNGV. This CDR3 comprises 14 residues. With 5 bases removed from V and 1 base from J, the gap between germline ends came to 12 bases. The CDR3 protein is CASSRDVTSYEQYF. DNA of the CDR3: TGTGCCAGCAGCCGGGACGTAACTTCCTACGAGCAGTACTTC.

The J gene is TRBJ2-1, the V gene TRBV27; 14 bases align to TRBD2. Losses at the gene ends were 4 bases for V and 4 bases for J; bases not matched to a gene: 9. The germline V gene has CDR1 MNHEY and CDR2 SMNVEV (reference sequence). The CDR3 length is 18 residues. The CDR3 loop is CASSSRGTSGSLYNEQFF. The CDR3 region has the DNA TGTGCCAGCAGTTCGAGGGGGACTAGCGGGAGCCTATACAATGAGCAGTTCTTC.

The chain carries TRBV29-1 and TRBJ2-7, with a weak D call TRBD1 (5 bases). Germline V CDR1 and CDR2: SQVTM, ANQGSEA. V lost 6 bases to trimming and J lost 0 bases, with 18 bases between them. This CDR3 has 15 amino acids. As DNA, the CDR3 is TGCAGCGTCCGCGCGATTCAAGGGGACTCCTACGAGCAGTACTTC. Translating gives CSVRAIQGDSYEQYF.

This sequence joins TRBV28 and TRBJ2-7, with 7 bases lining up with TRBD1. Losses at the gene ends were 2 bases for V and 7 bases for J; bases not matched to a gene: 14. The CDR3 loop spans 16 amino acids. Germline values: CDR1 MDHEN, CDR2 SYDVKM. In DNA form, the CDR3 reads TGTGCCAGCAGTTTACCCCTGATAGGGGGCCCTGGGGAGCAGTACTTC. Amino acids: CASSLPLIGGPGEQYF.